Listed here are 23 T cell receptor beta chains from one sample, sequenced in a study of T cells in Graves' hyperthyroidism and ophthalmopathy (dated by TCRdb to about 2019). Library prep was done by multiplex PCR. The instrument given in TCRdb is Illumina HiSeq 2000. Amplification of TCR beta CDR3 regions was carried out from RNA transcripts. The TCR CDR3 was subjected to a first round of RT-PCR using the HTBI primer set and the Qiagen OneStep RT-PCR kit. Using fastp at Q25 and MiXCR, TCRdb reprocessed the public reads and kept productive beta chains. Entries that share a CDR3 protein sequence are merged under the most common genes and DNA. The sample data list approximately 640,000 distinct CDR3 sequences, and about 17% of these were observed just once. The top ten hold around 4% of the sample. Sequences were obtained from blood. The receptors come from a woman aged 25 to 39 with Graves' hyperthyroidism.

This clonotype was counted a few times. The rearrangement joins TRBV5-1 to TRBJ2-7; D ambiguous. The CDR3 covers 15 residues. Trimming took off 0 bases at V and 4 bases at J, with 14 bases between the two ends. CDR1 SGHRS and CDR2 YFSETQ come from the germline V gene. Here the CDR3 reads CASSLVARPPYEQYF. The CDR3 DNA sequence: TGCGCCAGCAGCTTGGTTGCCCGGCCCCCGTACGAGCAGTACTTC.

Worth noting for this clonotype: A much more abundant neighbour one base away suggests this may be a read error. This rearrangement joins TRBV7-2 to TRBJ1-5, with TRBD1 identical over 7 bases. V lost 5 bases and J lost 5; bases outside the gene matches: 6. This CDR3 spans 14 amino acids. Per germline, CDR1 SGHTA and CDR2 FQGNSA. The CDR3 here is CASSRFRGDQPQHF. The CDR3 nucleotides read TGTGCCAGCAGCCGATTCAGGGGGGATCAGCCCCAGCATTTT. The full variable domain, rest sourced from reference TRBV7-2 and TRBJ1-5, is GAGVSQSPSNKVTEKGKDVELRCDPISGHTALYWYRQSLGQGLEFLIYFQGNSAPDKSGLPSDRFSAERTGGSVSTLTIQRTQQEDSAVYLCASSRFRGDQPQHFGDGTRLSIL.

This clonotype has just a few counts. The chain couples TRBV27 to TRBJ1-2; D remains ambiguous. The CDR3 consists of 16 residues. In germline, CDR1 is MNHEY, CDR2 SMNVEV (reference sequence). V lost 4 bases and J 6 bases, leaving 21 bases between the germline ends. The DNA of the CDR3 is TGTGCCAGCAGTTCCATACCACTTACGATAGTCGATGGCTACACCTTC. Protein product: CASSSIPLTIVDGYTF.

This clonotype was observed a handful of times. The chain combines TRBV6-1 with TRBJ2-3; 8 bases are shared with TRBD1. With 4 bases clipped from V and 4 bases from J, the junction kept 10 bases outside the gene matches. The CDR3 has 16 residues. Germline V CDR1 and CDR2: MNHNS, SASEGT. In nucleotides, the CDR3 is TGTGCCAGCAGTGCAATCGGGACAGGCGGCGCAGATACGCAGTATTTT. This translates into CASSAIGTGGADTQYF.

This clonotype was recorded at least ten times. The rearrangement links TRBV10-3 to TRBJ2-5; D remains ambiguous. Trimming cost V 10 bases and J 9 bases, with 27 bases left between them. This CDR3 has 15 residues. The germline V gene has CDR1 ENHRY and CDR2 SYGVKD. The CDR3 DNA sequence: TGTGCCACCAAGCGACATATGCAATTTGGTAGGGCCCAGTACTTC. This sequence encodes CATKRHMQFGRAQYF.

V usage is TRBV7-2 and J usage is TRBJ1-6; D gene unclear. V lost 0 bases and J lost 10, with 4 bases in between. The CDR3 runs 12 residues. CDR1 SGHTA and CDR2 FQGNSA come from the germline V gene. CDR3 protein: CASSLAPSPLHF. The CDR3 DNA reads as TGTGCCAGCAGCTTAGCCCCCTCACCCCTCCACTTT.

This rearrangement joins TRBV6-1 to TRBJ1-5; no reliable D call. V was pared by 3 bases and J by 2 bases, with 11 bases between. The germline V gene encodes CDR1 MNHNS and CDR2 SASEGT. This CDR3 has 15 amino acids. CDR3 sequence (DNA): TGTGCCAGCAGTGACAGTCGCTGGGGCAATCAGCCCCAGCATTTT. Encoded protein: CASSDSRWGNQPQHF.

This clonotype has only a few counts. The gene calls are TRBV19 and TRBJ2-7, with D unresolved. The V and J ends lost 6 bases and 5 bases respectively, with 14 bases between them. Germline loops: CDR1 LNHDA, CDR2 SQIVND (reference sequence). The CDR3 covers 13 residues. The CDR3 bases are TGTGCCAGTAGAGGAGTTGGGGTCAACGAGCAGTACTTC. Translated, it gives CASRGVGVNEQYF.

V is TRBV12-3 or TRBV12-4 and J is TRBJ1-4; D not certain. The CDR3 length is 14 residues. The ends were cut back, 1 base at V and 8 bases at J, with 11 bases in the middle. In DNA, the CDR3 is TGTGCCAGCAGTTTAGATGGTACATCCGAAAAACTGTTTTTT. Encoded protein: CASSLDGTSEKLFF.

This chain uses TRBV30 with TRBJ1-4, with unresolved D. The CDR3 length is 13 residues. Germline values: CDR1 GTSNPN, CDR2 SVGIG (reference sequence). V was pared by 4 bases and J by 2 bases, with 8 bases between. The chain's CDR3 is CAWNFLTNEKLFF. The CDR3 DNA reads TGTGCCTGGAACTTCTTGACTAATGAAAAACTGTTTTTT.

This clonotype was seen at least ten times. The rearrangement uses TRBV30 and TRBJ1-1; 7 bases align to TRBD1. CDR3 length: 13 amino acids. V lost 1 base, J lost 3 bases, and 2 bases stayed unmatched. Germline CDR1 and CDR2: GTSNPN and SVGIG (reference sequence). The CDR3 spells CAWSGQGYTEAFF. CDR3 nucleotides: TGTGCCTGGAGTGGACAGGGATACACTGAAGCTTTCTTT.

This clonotype was counted many times. This chain links TRBV6-1 with TRBJ1-1; D unresolved. The V gene lost 0 bases and the J gene lost 0 bases, with 8 bases spanning the gap. The CDR3 runs 15 residues. CDR1 is MNHNS, CDR2 SASEGT, per germline. The CDR3 here is CASSEAVTVNTEAFF. For the CDR3, the DNA is TGTGCCAGCAGTGAAGCGGTTACAGTGAACACTGAAGCTTTCTTT.

This clonotype was observed at least ten times. The CDR3 is CASSLGIKLFF. DNA for the CDR3: TGTGCCAGCAGCTTAGGGATTAAACTGTTTTTT. V and J are TRBV11-2 and TRBJ1-4; D gene uncertain. Germline CDR1 is SGHAT and CDR2 is FQNNGV. This CDR3 has 11 residues. With 1 base removed from V and 11 bases from J, the gap between germline ends came to 5 bases.

The J gene is TRBJ1-2, the V gene TRBV14, with D possibly being TRBD1 (6 bases). Trimming removed 4 bases at V and 4 bases at J, with 16 bases between. The V gene's germline CDR1 is SGHDN and CDR2 FVKESK. The CDR3 is made up of 15 amino acids. CDR3 region: CASSPQGVDSYGYTF. CDR3 in DNA: TGTGCCAGCAGCCCCCAAGGTGTGGACAGCTATGGCTACACCTTC.

This clonotype was counted a few times. Written as DNA, the CDR3 is TGCAGTGCTAGAGACCTGGGGCTGGGGGACACTGAAGCTTTCTTT. Encoded protein: CSARDLGLGDTEAFF. The chain joins TRBV20-1 to TRBJ1-1, with a possible D match to TRBD1 (5 bases). CDR1 is DFQATT and CDR2 is SNEGSKA in the germline V gene (reference sequence). The CDR3 runs 15 residues. The V end was cut by 0 bases, the J end by 3 bases, with 14 bases between.

This clonotype has a count of ten or more. The chain is built from TRBV24-1 and TRBJ1-1; D gene ambiguous. Germline V gene sequence: CDR1 KGHDR, CDR2 SFDVKD. Trimming shortened V by 5 bases and J by 1 base, and 4 bases separated the two germline ends. The CDR3 totals 12 residues. CDR3 loop: CATSGWNTEAFF. As DNA, the CDR3 is TGTGCCACCAGTGGTTGGAACACTGAAGCTTTCTTT.

This sequence joins TRBV6-1 and TRBJ2-7; 9 bases are a match to TRBD1. Germline values: CDR1 MNHNS, CDR2 SASEGT. V dropped 5 bases and J dropped 7; count of bases not matched to a gene: 3. This CDR3 region has 12 residues. CDR3 region: CASSTGGWEQYF. CDR3 nucleotides: TGTGCCAGCAGTACAGGGGGCTGGGAGCAGTACTTC.

This clonotype was observed a few times. The rearrangement uses TRBV27 and TRBJ2-2, with 12 bases that match TRBD2. CDR1 MNHEY and CDR2 SMNVEV come from the germline V gene (reference sequence). V gave up 6 bases and J gave up 0 bases; unmatched junction bases: 11. CDR3 length: 19 residues. The CDR3 spells CASRLAGGVGLANTGELFF. CDR3 DNA: TGTGCCAGCAGACTAGCGGGAGGAGTGGGGCTCGCGAACACCGGGGAGCTGTTTTTT.

This clonotype was seen repeatedly, ten times or more. The chain combines TRBV20-1 with TRBJ1-5; tentative D call: TRBD1 (5 bases). This CDR3 spans 13 amino acids. Germline CDR1 and CDR2: DFQATT and SNEGSKA (reference sequence). V was clipped by 5 bases and J by 3 bases, with 11 bases between them. CDR3 nucleotides: TGCAGTGCTGGTAGACAGCTCAATCAGCCCCAGCATTTT. Residues: CSAGRQLNQPQHF.

The chain carries TRBV5-6 and TRBJ2-1; 8 bases are a match to TRBD1. The junction had 7 bases not matched to a gene; V was cut back by 5 bases and J by 3 bases. Germline CDR1 SGHDT, CDR2 YYEEEE. This CDR3 contains 15 residues. This chain's CDR3 is CASSFSGGIYNEQFF. The CDR3, as DNA: TGTGCCAGCAGTTTTTCAGGGGGCATCTACAATGAGCAGTTCTTC.

A remark on this clonotype: With a much larger clone just one base away, this may be a read error. V is TRBV7-6 and J is TRBJ2-1; D is ambiguous. Per the germline V gene, CDR1 is SGHVS and CDR2 is FNYEAQ. The CDR3 covers 13 residues. This CDR3 reads CASSRTENNEQSF. In DNA, the CDR3 is TGTGCCAGCAGCCGCACGGAGAACAATGAGCAGTCCTTC.

This clonotype was seen ten or more times. The junction shows a germline mismatch at one end, possibly a read error. The rearrangement uses TRBV7-9 and TRBJ2-3, with D maybe TRBD2 (5 bases). Germline CDR1 is SEHNR and CDR2 is FQNEAQ (reference sequence). The CDR3 is 13 amino acids. The CDR3, as DNA: TGCGCCAGCAGCTTGGGCGGGCCAGATACGCAGTATTTT. As protein: CASSLGGPDTQYF. Full variable domain (missing parts from reference TRBV7-9 and TRBJ2-3): DTGVSQNPRHKITKRGQNVTFRCDPISEHNRLYWYRQTLGQGPEFLTYFQNEAQLEKSRLLSDRFSAERPKGSFSTLEIQRTEQGDSAMYLCASSLGGPDTQYFGPGTRLTVL.

This clonotype turned up a few times. The V gene is TRBV7-3, the J gene TRBJ1-1, with D possibly matching TRBD1 (5 bases). Germline V CDR1 and CDR2: SGHTA, FQGTGA. The CDR3 contains 14 residues. The V and J ends lost 1 base and 2 bases respectively, with 8 bases between them. DNA of the CDR3: TGTGCCAGCAGCTTAAAGGGACTAAACACTGAAGCTTTCTTT. This encodes CASSLKGLNTEAFF.